Shown below are 5 T cell receptor beta chains from a single sample sequenced in a study of cytomegalovirus exposure and HLA in healthy donors. PCR used 60 Vbeta primers and 13 Jbeta primers. Only in-frame clones appear in the TCRdb table, and some are missing; sequencing was by immunoSEQ multiplex PCR. The profile shows about 160,000 clones, 86% of them singletons. What was sequenced was PBMCs. Every receptor here comes from a woman aged 18-29 years in good health and CMV-seronegative.

J is TRBJ2-3 and V is TRBV27, with TRBD2 matching over 7 bases. Germline V gene lookup returns CDR1 MNHEY and CDR2 SMNVEV (reference sequence). This CDR3 is built from 17 residues. J lost 3 bases, V lost 5 bases, and 14 bases had no gene match. The DNA for the CDR3 is TGTGCCAGCAGTCCTGAATCCGGACTAGAACGAACAGATACGCAGTATTTT. Its protein is CASSPESGLERTDTQYF.

The gene calls are TRBV14 and TRBJ2-3; TRBD2 matches 9 bases. The CDR3 spans 16 residues. Unmatched junction bases numbered 7, after V lost 5 bases and J lost 1 base. Germline CDR1 reads SGHDN; CDR2 reads FVKESK. The DNA of the CDR3 is TGTGCCAGCAGCTTTCGACTAGCGGCCGGCACAGATACGCAGTATTTT. Residues: CASSFRLAAGTDTQYF.

This clone was recorded once. The V call is TRBV23-1, the J call TRBJ1-4, with D possibly matching TRBD1 (5 bases). TRBV23-1 belongs to the ORF category, with a function that is uncertain. The CDR3 is 14 amino acids. The V and J ends lost 10 bases and 4 bases respectively, with 16 bases between them. Written as DNA, the CDR3 is TGCGCCACCCCATGGGGCGGTCGTAATGAAAAACTGTTTTTT. Residues: CATPWGGRNEKLFF.

V and J are TRBV4-1 and TRBJ1-1; possible D gene TRBD1, 5 bases. This CDR3 has 12 amino acids. V lost 2 bases, J lost 6 bases, and 7 bases lay in between. Germline V gene data show CDR1 as MGHRA and CDR2 as YSYEKL. The CDR3 DNA is TGCGCCAGCAGCCAACAGGGATCTGAAGCTTTCTTT. Its protein is CASSQQGSEAFF.

This chain joins TRBV7-2 and TRBJ2-7; 9 nucleotides line up with TRBD2. The CDR3 length is 17 residues. Germline V gene sequence: CDR1 SGHTA, CDR2 FQGNSA. V was pared by 2 bases and J by 2 bases, with 10 bases of the junction left unmatched. In DNA, the CDR3 is TGTGCCAGCAGCTTAAGGGTACTAGCGGGTAGTCCCTACGAGCAGTACTTC. Amino acid sequence: CASSLRVLAGSPYEQYF. Filled out from reference TRBV7-2 and TRBJ2-7, the complete variable domain reads GAGVSQSPSNKVTEKGKDVELRCDPISGHTALYWYRQSLGQGLEFLIYFQGNSAPDKSGLPSDRFSAERTGGSVSTLTIQRTQQEDSAVYLCASSLRVLAGSPYEQYFGPGTRLTVT.